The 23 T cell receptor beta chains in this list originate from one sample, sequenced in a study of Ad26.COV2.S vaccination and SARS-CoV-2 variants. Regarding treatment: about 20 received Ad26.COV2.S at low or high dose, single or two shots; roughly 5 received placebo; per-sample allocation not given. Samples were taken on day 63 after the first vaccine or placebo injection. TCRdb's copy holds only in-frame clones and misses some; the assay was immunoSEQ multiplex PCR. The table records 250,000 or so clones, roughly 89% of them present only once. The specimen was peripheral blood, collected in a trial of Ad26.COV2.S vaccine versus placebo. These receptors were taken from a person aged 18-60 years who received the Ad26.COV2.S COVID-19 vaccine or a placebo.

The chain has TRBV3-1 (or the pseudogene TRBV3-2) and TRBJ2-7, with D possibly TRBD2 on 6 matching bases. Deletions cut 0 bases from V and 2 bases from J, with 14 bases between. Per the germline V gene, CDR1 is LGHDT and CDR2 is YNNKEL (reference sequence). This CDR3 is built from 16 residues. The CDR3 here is CASSQEDLGGPYEQYV. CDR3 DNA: TGTGCCAGCAGCCAAGAAGACCTGGGGGGACCCTACGAGCAGTACGTC.

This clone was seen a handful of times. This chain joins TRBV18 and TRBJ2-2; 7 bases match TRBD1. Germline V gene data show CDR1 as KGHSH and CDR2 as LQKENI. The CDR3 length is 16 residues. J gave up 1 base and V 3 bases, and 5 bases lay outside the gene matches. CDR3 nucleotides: TGTGCCAGCTCACCGACAGGGATGGGGAACACCGGGGAGCTGTTTTTT. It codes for CASSPTGMGNTGELFF.

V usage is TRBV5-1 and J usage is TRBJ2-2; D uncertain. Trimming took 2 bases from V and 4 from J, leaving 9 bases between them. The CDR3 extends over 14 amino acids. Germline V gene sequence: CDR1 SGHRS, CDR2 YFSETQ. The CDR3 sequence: CASSLTSSTGELFF. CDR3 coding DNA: TGCGCCAGCAGCTTAACCAGTTCCACCGGGGAGCTGTTTTTT.

CDR3 DNA sequence: TGTGCCAGCAGCTACTCAGGGACTACTAATTCACCCCTCCACTTT. Translating gives CASSYSGTTNSPLHF. This chain joins TRBV7-3 and TRBJ1-6; maybe TRBD1 (5 bases). CDR1 is SGHTA, CDR2 FQGTGA, per germline. V lost 4 bases and J lost 6, with 13 bases in between. The CDR3 extends over 15 amino acids.

Here the CDR3 reads CASSLEETTGQFF. As DNA, the CDR3 is TGTGCCAGCAGCTTAGAGGAGACCACAGGCCAGTTCTTC. This chain joins TRBV7-2 and TRBJ2-1; a possible D gene is TRBD1 (5 bases). The CDR3 covers 13 residues. V dropped 1 base and J dropped 13 bases, with 14 bases sitting between them. Germline assignment: CDR1 SGHTA and CDR2 FQGNSA.

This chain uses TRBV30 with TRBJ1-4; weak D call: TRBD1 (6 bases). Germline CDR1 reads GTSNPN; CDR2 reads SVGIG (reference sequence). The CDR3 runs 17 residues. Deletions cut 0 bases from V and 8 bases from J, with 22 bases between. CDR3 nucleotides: TGTGCCTGGAGTGTACCGAAATATGAGGGGGGGAAGGAAAAACTGTTTTTT. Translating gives CAWSVPKYEGGKEKLFF.

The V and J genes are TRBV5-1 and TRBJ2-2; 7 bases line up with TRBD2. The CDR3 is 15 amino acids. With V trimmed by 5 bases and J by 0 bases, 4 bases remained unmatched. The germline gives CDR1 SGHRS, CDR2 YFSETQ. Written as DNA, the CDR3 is TGCGCCAGCAGTTCAGCGGGGCCGAACACCGGGGAGCTGTTTTTT. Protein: CASSSAGPNTGELFF.

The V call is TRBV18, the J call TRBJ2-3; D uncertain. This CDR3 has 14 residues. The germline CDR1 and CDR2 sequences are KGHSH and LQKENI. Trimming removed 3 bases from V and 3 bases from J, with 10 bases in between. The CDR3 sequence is CASSPEVKTDTQYF. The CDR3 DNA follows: TGTGCCAGCTCACCGGAAGTTAAGACAGATACGCAGTATTTT. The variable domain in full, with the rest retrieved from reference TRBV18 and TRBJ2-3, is NAGVMQNPRHLVRRRGQEARLRCSPMKGHSHVYWYRQLPEEGLKFMVYLQKENIIDESGMPKERFSAEFPKEGPSILRIQQVVRGDSAAYFCASSPEVKTDTQYFGPGTRLTVL.

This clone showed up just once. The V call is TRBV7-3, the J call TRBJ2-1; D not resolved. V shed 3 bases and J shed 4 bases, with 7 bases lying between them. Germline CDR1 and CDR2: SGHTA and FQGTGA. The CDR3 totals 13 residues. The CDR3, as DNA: TGTGCCAGCAGCTTTAACAGTTACAATGAGCAGTTCTTC. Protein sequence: CASSFNSYNEQFF.

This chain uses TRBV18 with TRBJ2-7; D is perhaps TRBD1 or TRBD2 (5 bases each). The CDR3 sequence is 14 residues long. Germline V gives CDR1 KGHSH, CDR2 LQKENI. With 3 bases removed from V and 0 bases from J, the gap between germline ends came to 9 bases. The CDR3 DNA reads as TGTGCCAGCTCACCCCGGGACGGCTCCTACGAGCAGTACTTC. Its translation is CASSPRDGSYEQYF. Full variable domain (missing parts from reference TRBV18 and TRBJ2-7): NAGVMQNPRHLVRRRGQEARLRCSPMKGHSHVYWYRQLPEEGLKFMVYLQKENIIDESGMPKERFSAEFPKEGPSILRIQQVVRGDSAAYFCASSPRDGSYEQYFGPGTRLTVT.

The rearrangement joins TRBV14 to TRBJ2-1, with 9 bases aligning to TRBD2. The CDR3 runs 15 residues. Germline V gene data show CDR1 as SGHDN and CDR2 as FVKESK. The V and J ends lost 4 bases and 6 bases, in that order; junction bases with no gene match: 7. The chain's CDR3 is CASSRAGGIGNEQFF. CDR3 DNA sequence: TGTGCCAGCAGCCGGGCGGGAGGGATAGGCAATGAGCAGTTCTTC.

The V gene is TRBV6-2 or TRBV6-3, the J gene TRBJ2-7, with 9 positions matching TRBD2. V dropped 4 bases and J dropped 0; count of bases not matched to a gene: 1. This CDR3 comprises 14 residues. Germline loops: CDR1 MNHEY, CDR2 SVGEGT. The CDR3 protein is CASSSSGASYEQYV. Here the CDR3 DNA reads TGTGCCAGCAGTTCTAGCGGGGCCTCCTACGAGCAGTACGTC.

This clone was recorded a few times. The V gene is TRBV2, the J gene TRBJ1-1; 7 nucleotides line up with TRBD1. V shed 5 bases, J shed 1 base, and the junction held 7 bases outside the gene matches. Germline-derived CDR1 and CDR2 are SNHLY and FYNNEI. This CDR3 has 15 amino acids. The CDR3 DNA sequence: TGTGCCAGCAGTACTGCTGGGACAGCGAACACTGAAGCTTTCTTT. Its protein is CASSTAGTANTEAFF.

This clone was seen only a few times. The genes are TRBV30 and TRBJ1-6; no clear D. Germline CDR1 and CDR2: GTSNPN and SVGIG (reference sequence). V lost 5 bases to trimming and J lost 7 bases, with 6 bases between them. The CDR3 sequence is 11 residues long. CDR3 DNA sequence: TGTGCCTGGGCAGAAAATTCACCCCTCCACTTT. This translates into CAWAENSPLHF.

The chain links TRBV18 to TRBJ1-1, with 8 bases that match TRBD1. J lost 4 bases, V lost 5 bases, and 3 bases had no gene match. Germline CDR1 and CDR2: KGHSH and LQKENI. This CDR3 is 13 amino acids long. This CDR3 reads CASSFTGGTEAFF. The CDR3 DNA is TGTGCCAGCTCATTTACAGGGGGCACTGAAGCTTTCTTT.

This CDR3 reads CASTETGGYGYTF. CDR3 in DNA: TGTGCCAGCACCGAGACAGGGGGCTATGGCTACACCTTC. This chain connects TRBV12-3 or TRBV12-4 to TRBJ1-2; TRBD1 agrees at 9 bases. This CDR3 comprises 13 residues. Trimming took 7 bases from V and 4 from J; bases not matched to a gene: 4.

The CDR3 loop is CASSYGHPMVNEQFF. CDR3 coding DNA: TGTGCCAGCAGTTACGGACATCCGATGGTCAATGAGCAGTTCTTC. V is TRBV6-5 and J is TRBJ2-1, with TRBD1 as a possible D gene (5 bases). Trimming left V 2 bases short and J 6 bases short, with 14 bases between. Germline V CDR1 and CDR2: MNHEY, SVGAGI. This CDR3 contains 15 residues.

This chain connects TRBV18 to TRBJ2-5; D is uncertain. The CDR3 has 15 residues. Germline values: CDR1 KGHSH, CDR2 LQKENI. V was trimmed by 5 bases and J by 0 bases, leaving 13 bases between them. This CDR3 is CASSSQYMDQETQYF. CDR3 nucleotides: TGTGCCAGCTCATCACAATACATGGACCAAGAGACCCAGTACTTC.

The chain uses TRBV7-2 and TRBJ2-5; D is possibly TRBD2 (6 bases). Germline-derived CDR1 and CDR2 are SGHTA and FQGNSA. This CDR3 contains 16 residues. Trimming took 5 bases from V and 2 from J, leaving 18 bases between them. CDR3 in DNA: TGTGCCAGCAGCAAAGGTGCGGGGCGATCTCAAGAGACCCAGTACTTC. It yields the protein CASSKGAGRSQETQYF. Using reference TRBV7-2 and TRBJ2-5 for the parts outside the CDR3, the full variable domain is GAGVSQSPSNKVTEKGKDVELRCDPISGHTALYWYRQSLGQGLEFLIYFQGNSAPDKSGLPSDRFSAERTGGSVSTLTIQRTQQEDSAVYLCASSKGAGRSQETQYFGPGTRLLVL.

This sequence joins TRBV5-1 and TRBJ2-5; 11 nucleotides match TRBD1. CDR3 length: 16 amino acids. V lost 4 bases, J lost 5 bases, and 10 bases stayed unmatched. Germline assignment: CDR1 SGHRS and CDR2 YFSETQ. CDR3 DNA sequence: TGCGCCAGCAGCATAGGACAGGGGGCGCCCGGGGAGACCCAGTACTTC. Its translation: CASSIGQGAPGETQYF.

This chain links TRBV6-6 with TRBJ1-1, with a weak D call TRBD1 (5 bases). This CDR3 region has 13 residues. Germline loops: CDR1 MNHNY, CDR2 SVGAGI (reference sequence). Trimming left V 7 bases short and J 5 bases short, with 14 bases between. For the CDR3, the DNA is TGTGCCAGCACCCAGGGCCTCGGGACTGAAGCTTTCTTT. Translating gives CASTQGLGTEAFF.

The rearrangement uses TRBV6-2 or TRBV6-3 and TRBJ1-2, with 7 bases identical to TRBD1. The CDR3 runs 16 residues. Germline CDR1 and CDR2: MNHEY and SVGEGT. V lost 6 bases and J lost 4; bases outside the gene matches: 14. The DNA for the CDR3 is TGTGCCAGCAGCCTTCATGTCCCGGGACAGTCCTATGGCTACACCTTC. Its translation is CASSLHVPGQSYGYTF.

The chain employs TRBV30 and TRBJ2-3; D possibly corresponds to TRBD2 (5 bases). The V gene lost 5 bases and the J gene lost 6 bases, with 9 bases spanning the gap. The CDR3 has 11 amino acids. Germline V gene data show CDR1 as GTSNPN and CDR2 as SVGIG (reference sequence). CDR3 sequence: CAWAGTDTQYF. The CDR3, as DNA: TGTGCCTGGGCGGGTACGGATACGCAGTATTTT.